This section outlines one T cell receptor beta chain sequence together with its context. Antigen: not known. CDR1 and CDR2 (germline): SNHLY, FYNNEI. Trimming stripped 4 bases from V and 4 bases from J, with 13 bases between. The CDR3 is 14 residues long. These data are taken from a study of shared clonotypes between healthy human individuals. General observations from the study: Generation probabilities of non-shared clonotypes were lower (relative to those shared by all four donors). What limited the represented genetic and exposure-history diversity was the small number of donors.

Only CD45RO-negative cells positively selected for CCR7 counted as naive CD8 cells, so terminally differentiated effector memory CD45RA+ cells were excluded. Produced via immunoSEQ multiplex PCR; TCRdb's table is partial and in-frame only. The sample lists about 590,000 clones, around 95% seen once, with around 0.097% in the top ten. Sequencing was done on a sample of naive CD8+ T cells sorted from blood. This clonotype originated in a woman aged 25 to 39 in good health. This chain joins TRBV2 and TRBJ1-1, with unresolved D. As DNA, the CDR3 is TGTGCCAGCAGTGTGTGGGATATGGTCACTGAAGCTTTCTTT. Protein product: CASSVWDMVTEAFF.